Given below is one TCR beta chain in context. The table came from immunoSEQ multiplex PCR; TCRdb's copy has only in-frame clones and leaves some out. Of about 300,000 clones in the sample, around 90% were seen once. This sample stems from a study of blood T cell repertoires in COVID-19. The V gene's germline CDR1 is MDHEN and CDR2 SYDVKM. The V gene end was trimmed by 4 bases and the J gene end by 7 bases; junction bases not matched to a gene: 12. The CDR3 sequence is 16 residues long. J is TRBJ2-1 and V is TRBV28, with 8 bases lining up with TRBD1. The sequence came from a woman under 30 with acute COVID-19. Sequences were obtained from PBMCs or T cells enriched from blood (not recorded which). The CDR3 protein is CASSSAGTGMGNEQFF. The CDR3 coding sequence is TGTGCCAGCAGTTCCGCCGGGACAGGCATGGGTAATGAGCAGTTCTTC.